This T cell receptor beta chain was identified during a study of T cells in Graves' hyperthyroidism and ophthalmopathy (dated by TCRdb to between 2018 and 2021). Study-level background: Peripheral blood was collected at initial diagnosis, before any treatment. TCR V-J signatures able to tell the groups apart were searched for in a discovery cohort of 95 to 100 patients, of whom roughly 42 had Graves' ophthalmopathy and roughly 59 had stable Graves' hyperthyroidism. An independent validation cohort of about 20 hyperthyroidism patients and more than 15 patients who later progressed to ophthalmopathy tested prospective prediction of ophthalmopathy. For training and testing, the 95 to 100 patients in the discovery cohort were randomly divided in a 7:3 ratio. The study also compared thyroid tissue and blood T-cell repertoires from about 6 Graves' hyperthyroidism patients. The paper describes TCR Vbeta CDR3 sequencing of fewer than 150 peripheral blood samples, made up of some 42 ophthalmopathy patients, roughly 80 hyperthyroidism patients and 17 progressor patients. After sampling, hyperthyroidism patients received methimazole starting at 30 mg daily, and ophthalmopathy patients received high-dose intravenous methylprednisolone.

TCR beta CDR3 regions were amplified from RNA transcripts. For the first round of RT-PCR on the TCR CDR3, the HTBI primer set was used together with the Qiagen OneStep RT-PCR kit. Libraries were constructed in a second round of multiplex PCR, after which size selection and purification were carried out. Paired-end sequencing of the libraries was performed with 100 bp reads on an Illumina HiSeq2000. The source study handled its data this way. SOAPnuke was used to process the raw data, removing reads that contained adapters or uncalled bases, had a mean Phred below 15, or lacked an exact match to the constant primer or identifier. COPE v1.2.5 was used to merge high-quality paired reads, and clonotypes were defined as unique nucleotide sequences. Clonotypes were aligned to IMGT TRBV, TRBD and TRBJ reference segments using MiTCR v1.1. Only V-J combinations with frequency above 0.0001, covering about 99% of repertoires, were analysed. A TCS score was defined as the ratio between F50 (clonal expansion) and ExV (chaos), using BLOSUM62-based TCRdist between CDR3 peptides within each V-J. Welch's t-statistics and random forest reduced fewer than 550 V-J features to fewer than 15, which were used in a naive Bayes classifier (R e1071). In-frame beta chains were kept once TCRdb had trimmed the public reads at Q25 with fastp and called clones with MiXCR. Records with the same CDR3 protein are collapsed into one entry carrying the most frequent genes and DNA. It is TCRdb's table, rather than the study itself, that gives the V and J calls and clone size. Counted in this sample were around 350,000 distinct CDR3 sequences; approximately 20% of them appeared once. The top ten clones comprise around 3.4% of the sample.

The investigation overall reported the following: Sample size was not statistically predetermined, and blinding of investigators to group allocation was not performed. A 13 V-J signature model separated ophthalmopathy from stable hyperthyroidism, with approximately 87% sensitivity and roughly 82% specificity in cross-validation and 80%/75% in testing. In validation, the model predicted progression to ophthalmopathy a median of around six months before onset, with over 55% sensitivity and roughly 73% specificity. Most expanded thyroid clonotypes (frequency above 0.001) were also found in blood, which suggests that blood repertoires may mirror thyroid immune responses.

The junction shows trimming of 3 bases on V and 8 bases on J, and the gene matches do not reach 3 bases of it. The CDR3 numbers 13 residues from cysteine through phenylalanine. Just CDR3 DNA is preserved here, 39 bases in frame from base 1. Taken from the germline V gene, the CDR1 and CDR2 loops are SGHAT and FQNNGV. Graves' hyperthyroidism was defined as stable when no progression to ophthalmopathy occurred over 18 months of follow-up. Hyperthyroidism patients were newly diagnosed, with disease duration under 2 months, and aged 18 to 65 years. Any patient with an uncontrolled infection, another autoimmune disease, pregnancy or lactation was excluded. Diagnoses were established on the basis of clinical symptoms, serum thyroxine and TRAb, thyroid ultrasound, and orbital computed tomography. PBMCs were separated from 10 ml of fresh peripheral blood using Ficoll-Paque density gradient centrifugation. Total RNA was extracted with Trizol reagent, and quality was checked on an Agilent 2100 Bioanalyzer.

This clonotype was found many times. Its antigen remains undetermined. Per-base qualities were not stored, and no clone one base away is much larger. The sequence is built from TRBV11-2 and TRBJ1-3; 8 middle bases align to TRBD1. The receptor was derived from a woman in her late teens or twenties with Graves' hyperthyroidism. Material for sequencing was blood. The nucleotides are TGTGCCAGCAGCTTGACAGGGGCGGACACCATATATTTT. The translation is CASSLTGADTIYF.